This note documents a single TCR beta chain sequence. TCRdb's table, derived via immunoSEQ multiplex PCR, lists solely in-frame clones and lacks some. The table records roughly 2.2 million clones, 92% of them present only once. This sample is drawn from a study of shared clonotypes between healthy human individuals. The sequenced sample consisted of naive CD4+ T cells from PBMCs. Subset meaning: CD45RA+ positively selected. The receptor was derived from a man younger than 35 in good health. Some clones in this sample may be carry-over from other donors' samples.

The CDR3 nucleotides read TGTGCCAGCAGCTCCAATGGAGGGGGCCAATGGGCTGGGGCCAACGTCCTGACTTTC. Encoded protein: CASSSNGGGQWAGANVLTF. The chain carries TRBV5-6 and TRBJ2-6, with a tentative D call TRBD1 (7 bases). The CDR3 extends over 19 amino acids. Per germline, CDR1 SGHDT and CDR2 YYEEEE. V was pared by 3 bases and J by 2 bases, with 21 bases between.